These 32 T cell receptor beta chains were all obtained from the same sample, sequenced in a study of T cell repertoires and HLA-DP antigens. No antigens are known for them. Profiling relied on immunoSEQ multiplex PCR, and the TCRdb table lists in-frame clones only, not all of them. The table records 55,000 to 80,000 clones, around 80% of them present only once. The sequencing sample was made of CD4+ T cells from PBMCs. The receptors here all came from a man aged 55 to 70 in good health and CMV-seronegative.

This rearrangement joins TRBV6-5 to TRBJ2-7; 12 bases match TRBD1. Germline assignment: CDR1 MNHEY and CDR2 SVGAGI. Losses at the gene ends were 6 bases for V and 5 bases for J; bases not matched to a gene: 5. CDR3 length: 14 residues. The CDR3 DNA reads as TGTGCCAGCAGAGCCCGGGACAGGGGGCACGAGCAGTACTTC. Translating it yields CASRARDRGHEQYF.

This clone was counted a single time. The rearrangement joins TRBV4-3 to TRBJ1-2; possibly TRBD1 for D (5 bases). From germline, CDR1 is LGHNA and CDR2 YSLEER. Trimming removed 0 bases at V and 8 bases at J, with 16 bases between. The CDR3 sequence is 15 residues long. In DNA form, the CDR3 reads TGCGCCAGCAGCCAAGATCCAAGGGGTGAGAGGGGCTACACCTTC. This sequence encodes CASSQDPRGERGYTF.

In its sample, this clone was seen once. In nucleotides, the CDR3 is TGCGCCAGCAGGGAACAGAACAATGAGCAGTTCTTC. It codes for CASREQNNEQFF. This chain joins TRBV5-1 and TRBJ2-1; D is ambiguous. CDR1 is SGHRS and CDR2 is YFSETQ in the germline V gene. This CDR3 spans 12 amino acids. V was pared by 5 bases and J by 5 bases, with 8 bases between.

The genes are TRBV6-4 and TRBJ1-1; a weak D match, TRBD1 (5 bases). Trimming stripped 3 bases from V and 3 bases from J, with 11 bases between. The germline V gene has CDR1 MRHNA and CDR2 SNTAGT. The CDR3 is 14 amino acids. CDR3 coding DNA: TGTGCCAGCAGTGAATGGGGGGGGGACACTGAAGCTTTCTTT. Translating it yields CASSEWGGDTEAFF.

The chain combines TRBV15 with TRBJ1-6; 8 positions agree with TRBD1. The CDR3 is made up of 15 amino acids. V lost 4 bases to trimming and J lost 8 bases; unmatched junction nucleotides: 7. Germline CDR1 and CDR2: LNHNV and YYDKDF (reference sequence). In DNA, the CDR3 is TGTGCCACCAGCACATCGGACAGGGCCTATTCACCCCTCCACTTT. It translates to CATSTSDRAYSPLHF. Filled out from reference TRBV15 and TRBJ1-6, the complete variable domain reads DAMVIQNPRYQVTQFGKPVTLSCSQTLNHNVMYWYQQKSSQAPKLLFHYYDKDFNNEADTPDNFQSRRPNTSFCFLDIRSPGLGDTAMYLCATSTSDRAYSPLHFGNGTRLTVT.

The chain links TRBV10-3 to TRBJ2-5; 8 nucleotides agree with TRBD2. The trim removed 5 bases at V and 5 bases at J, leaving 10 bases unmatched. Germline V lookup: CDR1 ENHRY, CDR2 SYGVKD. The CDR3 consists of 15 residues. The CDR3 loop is CAISLTGGALETQYF. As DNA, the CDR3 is TGTGCCATCAGTCTCACCGGGGGGGCGTTGGAGACCCAGTACTTC.

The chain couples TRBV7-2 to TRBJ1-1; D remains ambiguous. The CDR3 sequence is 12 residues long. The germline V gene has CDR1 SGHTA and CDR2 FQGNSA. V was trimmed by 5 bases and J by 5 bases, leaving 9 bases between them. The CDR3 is CASSRSGTEAFF. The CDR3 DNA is TGTGCCAGCAGCCGTTCTGGAACTGAAGCTTTCTTT. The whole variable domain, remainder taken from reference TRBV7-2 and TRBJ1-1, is GAGVSQSPSNKVTEKGKDVELRCDPISGHTALYWYRQSLGQGLEFLIYFQGNSAPDKSGLPSDRFSAERTGGSVSTLTIQRTQQEDSAVYLCASSRSGTEAFFGQGTRLTVV.

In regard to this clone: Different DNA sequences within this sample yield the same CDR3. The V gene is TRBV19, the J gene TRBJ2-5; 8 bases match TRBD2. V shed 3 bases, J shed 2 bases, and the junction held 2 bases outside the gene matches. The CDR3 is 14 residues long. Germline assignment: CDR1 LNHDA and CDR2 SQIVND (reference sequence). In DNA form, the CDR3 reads TGTGCCAGTAGTATTACGGGAGGGCAAGAGACCCAGTACTTC. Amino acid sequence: CASSITGGQETQYF. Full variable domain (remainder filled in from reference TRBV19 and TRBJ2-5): DGGITQSPKYLFRKEGQNVTLSCEQNLNHDAMYWYRQDPGQGLRLIYYSQIVNDFQKGDIAEGYSVSREKKESFPLTVTSAQKNPTAFYLCASSITGGQETQYFGPGTRLLVL.

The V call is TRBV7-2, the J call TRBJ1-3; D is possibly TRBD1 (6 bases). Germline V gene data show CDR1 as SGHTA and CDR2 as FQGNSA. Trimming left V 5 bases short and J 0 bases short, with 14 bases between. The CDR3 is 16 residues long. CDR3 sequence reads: CASSGGGLSSGNTIYF. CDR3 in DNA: TGTGCCAGCAGCGGAGGGGGACTGAGCTCTGGAAACACCATATATTTT.

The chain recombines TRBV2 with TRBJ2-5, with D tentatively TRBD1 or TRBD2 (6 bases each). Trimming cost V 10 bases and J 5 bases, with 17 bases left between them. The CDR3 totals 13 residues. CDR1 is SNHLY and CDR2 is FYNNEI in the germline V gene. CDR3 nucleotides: TGTGCCAATCCCGGGGGCGTCGGGGAGACCCAGTACTTC. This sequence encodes CANPGGVGETQYF.

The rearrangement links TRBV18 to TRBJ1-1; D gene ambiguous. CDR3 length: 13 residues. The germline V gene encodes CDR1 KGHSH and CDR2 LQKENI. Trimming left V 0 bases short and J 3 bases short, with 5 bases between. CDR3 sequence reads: CASSPPVDTEAFF. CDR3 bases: TGTGCCAGCTCACCACCGGTGGACACTGAAGCTTTCTTT.

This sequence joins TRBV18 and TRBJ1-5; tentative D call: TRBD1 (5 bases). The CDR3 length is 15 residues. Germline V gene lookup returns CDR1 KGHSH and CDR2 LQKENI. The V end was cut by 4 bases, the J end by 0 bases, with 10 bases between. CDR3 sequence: CASSLRQYSNQPQHF. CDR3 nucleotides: TGTGCCAGCTCACTAAGACAGTATAGCAATCAGCCCCAGCATTTT.

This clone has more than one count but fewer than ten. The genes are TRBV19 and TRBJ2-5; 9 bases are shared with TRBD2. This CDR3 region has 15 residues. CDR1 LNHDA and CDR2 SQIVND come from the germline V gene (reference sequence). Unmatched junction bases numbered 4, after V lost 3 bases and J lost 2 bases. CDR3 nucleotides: TGTGCCAGTAGTATCGAGCGGGGGGATCAAGAGACCCAGTACTTC. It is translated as CASSIERGDQETQYF. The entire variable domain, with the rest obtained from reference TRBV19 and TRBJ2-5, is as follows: DGGITQSPKYLFRKEGQNVTLSCEQNLNHDAMYWYRQDPGQGLRLIYYSQIVNDFQKGDIAEGYSVSREKKESFPLTVTSAQKNPTAFYLCASSIERGDQETQYFGPGTRLLVL.

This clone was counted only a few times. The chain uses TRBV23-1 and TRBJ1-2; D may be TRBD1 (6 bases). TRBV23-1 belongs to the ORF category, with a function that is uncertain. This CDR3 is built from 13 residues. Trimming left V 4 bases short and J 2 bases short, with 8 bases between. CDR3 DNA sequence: TGCGCCAGCAGTCCAGGGGAGAACTATGGCTACACCTTC. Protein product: CASSPGENYGYTF.

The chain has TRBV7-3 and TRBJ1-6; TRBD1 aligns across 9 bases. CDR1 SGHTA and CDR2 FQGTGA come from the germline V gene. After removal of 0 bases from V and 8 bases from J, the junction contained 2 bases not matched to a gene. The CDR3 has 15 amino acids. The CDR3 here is CASSLTDRGDSPLHF. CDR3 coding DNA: TGTGCCAGCAGCTTAACGGACAGGGGTGATTCACCCCTCCACTTT.

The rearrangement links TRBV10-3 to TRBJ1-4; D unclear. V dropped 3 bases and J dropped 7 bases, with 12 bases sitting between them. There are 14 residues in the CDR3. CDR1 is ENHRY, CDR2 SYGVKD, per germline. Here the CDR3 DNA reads TGTGCCATCAGTGAAACAGCGGGAGGTGAAAAACTGTTTTTT. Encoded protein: CAISETAGGEKLFF.

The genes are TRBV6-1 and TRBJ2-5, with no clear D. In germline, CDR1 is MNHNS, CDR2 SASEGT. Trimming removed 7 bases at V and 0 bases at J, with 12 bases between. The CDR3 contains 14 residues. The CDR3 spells CASNLDRNQETQYF. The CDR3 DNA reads TGTGCCAGCAACCTGGACCGGAACCAAGAGACCCAGTACTTC.

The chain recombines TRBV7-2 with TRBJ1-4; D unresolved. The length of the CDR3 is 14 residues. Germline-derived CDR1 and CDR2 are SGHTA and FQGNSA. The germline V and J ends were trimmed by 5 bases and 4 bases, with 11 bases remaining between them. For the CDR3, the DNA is TGTGCCAGCAGCCCTAGGACCGTTAATGAAAAACTGTTTTTT. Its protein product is CASSPRTVNEKLFF.

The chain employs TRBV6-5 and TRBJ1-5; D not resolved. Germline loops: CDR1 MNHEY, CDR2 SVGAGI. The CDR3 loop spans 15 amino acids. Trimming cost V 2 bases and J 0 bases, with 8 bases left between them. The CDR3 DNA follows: TGTGCCAGCAGTTACAGGGCGTATAGCAATCAGCCCCAGCATTTT. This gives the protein CASSYRAYSNQPQHF.

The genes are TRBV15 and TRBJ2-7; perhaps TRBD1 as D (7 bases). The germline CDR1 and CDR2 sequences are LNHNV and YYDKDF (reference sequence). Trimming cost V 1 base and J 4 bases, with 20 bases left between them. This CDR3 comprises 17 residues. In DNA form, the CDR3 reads TGTGCCACCAGCAGAGTGGAGGAGGGACAGTTGGTTTACGAGCAGTACGTC. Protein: CATSRVEEGQLVYEQYV.

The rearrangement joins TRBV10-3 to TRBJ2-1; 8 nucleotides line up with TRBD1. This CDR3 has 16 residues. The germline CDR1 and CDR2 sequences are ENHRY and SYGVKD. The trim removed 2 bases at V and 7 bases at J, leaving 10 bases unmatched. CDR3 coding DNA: TGTGCCATCAGTGAGGGTACAGGGGGATGGGGGAATGAGCAGTTCTTC. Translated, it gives CAISEGTGGWGNEQFF.

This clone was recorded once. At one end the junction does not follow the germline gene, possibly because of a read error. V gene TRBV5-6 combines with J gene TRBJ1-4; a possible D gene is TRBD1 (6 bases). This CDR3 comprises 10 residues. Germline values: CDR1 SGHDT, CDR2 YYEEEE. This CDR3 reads CASSSDRGVF. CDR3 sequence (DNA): TGTGCCAGCAGCTCGGACAGAGGGGTTTTT. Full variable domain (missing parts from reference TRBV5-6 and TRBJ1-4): DAGVTQSPTHLIKTRGQQVTLRCSPKSGHDTVSWYQQALGQGPQFIFQYYEEEERQRGNFPDRFSGHQFPNYSSELNVNALLLGDSALYLCASSSDRGVFGSGTQLSVL.

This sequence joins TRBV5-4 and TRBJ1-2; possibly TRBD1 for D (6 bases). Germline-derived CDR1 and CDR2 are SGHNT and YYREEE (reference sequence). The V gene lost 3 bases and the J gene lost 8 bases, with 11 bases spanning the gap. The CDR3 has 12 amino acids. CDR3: CASSSRQEGYTF. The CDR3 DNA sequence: TGTGCCAGCAGCTCAAGACAGGAGGGCTACACCTTC.

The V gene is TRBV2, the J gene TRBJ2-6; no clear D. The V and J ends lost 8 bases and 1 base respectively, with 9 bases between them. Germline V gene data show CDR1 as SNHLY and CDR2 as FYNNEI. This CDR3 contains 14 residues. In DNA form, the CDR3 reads TGTGCCAGCCTTTGGGGATCTGGGGCCAACGTCCTGACTTTC. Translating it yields CASLWGSGANVLTF.

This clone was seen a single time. The CDR3 spells CASSSNAYEQYV. As DNA, the CDR3 is TGTGCCAGCAGTTCGAACGCCTACGAGCAGTACGTC. The V call is TRBV6-6, the J call TRBJ2-7, with D unresolved. From germline, CDR1 is MNHNY and CDR2 SVGAGI (reference sequence). Between the trimmed V and J ends, which lost 4 bases and 2 bases, there was a span of 6 bases. CDR3 length equals 12 residues.

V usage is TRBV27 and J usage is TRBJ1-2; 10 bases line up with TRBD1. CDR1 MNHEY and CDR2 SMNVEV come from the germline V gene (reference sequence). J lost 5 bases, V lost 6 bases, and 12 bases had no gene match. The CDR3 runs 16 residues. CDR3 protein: CASRPRDRGLVYGYTF. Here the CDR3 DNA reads TGTGCCAGCAGACCCCGGGACAGGGGACTCGTTTATGGCTACACCTTC.

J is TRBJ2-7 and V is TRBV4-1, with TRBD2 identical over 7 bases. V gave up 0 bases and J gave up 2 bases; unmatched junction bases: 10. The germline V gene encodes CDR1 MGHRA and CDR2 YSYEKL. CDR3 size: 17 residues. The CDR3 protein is CASSQDPRGSNPYEQYV. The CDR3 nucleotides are TGCGCCAGCAGCCAAGATCCGCGCGGGAGTAACCCCTACGAGCAGTACGTC.

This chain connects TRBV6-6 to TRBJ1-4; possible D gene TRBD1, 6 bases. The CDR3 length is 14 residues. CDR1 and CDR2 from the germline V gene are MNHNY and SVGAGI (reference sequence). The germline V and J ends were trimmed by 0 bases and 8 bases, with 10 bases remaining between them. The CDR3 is CASSYSTGGEKLFF. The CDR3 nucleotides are TGTGCCAGCAGTTACTCGACAGGTGGCGAAAAACTGTTTTTT.

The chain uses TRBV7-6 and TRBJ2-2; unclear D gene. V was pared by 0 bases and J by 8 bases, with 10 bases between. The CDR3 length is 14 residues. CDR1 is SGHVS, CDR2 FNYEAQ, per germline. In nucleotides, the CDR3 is TGTGCCAGCAGCTTAGCGCGGTTCGGGGGGGAGCTGTTTTTT. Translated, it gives CASSLARFGGELFF.

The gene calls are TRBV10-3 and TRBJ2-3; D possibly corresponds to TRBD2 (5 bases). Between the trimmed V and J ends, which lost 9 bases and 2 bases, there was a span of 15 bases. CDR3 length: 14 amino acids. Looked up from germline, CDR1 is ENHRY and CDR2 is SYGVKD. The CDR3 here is CAIAGLPPTDTQYF. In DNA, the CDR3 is TGTGCCATTGCGGGTCTTCCCCCCACAGATACGCAGTATTTT.

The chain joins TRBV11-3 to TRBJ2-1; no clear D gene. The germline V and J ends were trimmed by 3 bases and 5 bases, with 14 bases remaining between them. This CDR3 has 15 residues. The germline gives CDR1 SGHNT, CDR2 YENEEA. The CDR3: CASSFSSWTNNEQFF. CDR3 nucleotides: TGTGCCAGCAGCTTCTCTTCTTGGACCAACAATGAGCAGTTCTTC. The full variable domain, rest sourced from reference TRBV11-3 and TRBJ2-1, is EAGVVQSPRYKIIEKKQPVAFWCNPISGHNTLYWYLQNLGQGPELLIRYENEEAVDDSQLPKDRFSAERLKGVDSTLKIQPAELGDSAVYLCASSFSSWTNNEQFFGPGTRLTVL.

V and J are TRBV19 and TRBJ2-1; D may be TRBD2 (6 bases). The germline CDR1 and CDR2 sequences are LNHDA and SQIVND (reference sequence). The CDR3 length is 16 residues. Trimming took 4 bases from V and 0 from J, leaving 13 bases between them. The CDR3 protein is CASSRIAVSSYNEQFF. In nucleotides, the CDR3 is TGTGCCAGTAGTAGGATAGCGGTGAGCTCCTACAATGAGCAGTTCTTC.